Each of the 21 T cell receptor beta chains below was sequenced from the same sample in a study of beta chain features in type 1 diabetes. These receptors' targets are unknown. The whole isolated RNA underwent reverse transcription, so sequencing captured expressed TCRB transcripts. Assay used: immunoSEQ multiplex PCR; TCRdb lists only in-frame clones, some missing. The sample carries approximately 280,000 clones, approximately 16% recorded once. Study-wide findings and caveats: Across all four CD4+ subsets, people with type 1 diabetes showed modestly shorter TCRB CDR3s.

What was sequenced was naive CD4+ T cells from blood. These receptors all come from a man between 18 and 29 years old with type 1 diabetes.

The sample holds a few counts of this clone. This chain links TRBV7-9 with TRBJ2-1; 12 nucleotides match TRBD2. The length of the CDR3 is 18 residues. The trim removed 6 bases at V and 0 bases at J, leaving 9 bases unmatched. CDR1 SEHNR and CDR2 FQNEAQ come from the germline V gene (reference sequence). The CDR3 coding sequence is TGTGCCAGCAGTCTAGGCCTAGCGGGGGGGAGCTCCTACAATGAGCAGTTCTTC. Residues: CASSLGLAGGSSYNEQFF. Variable domain in full (rest from reference TRBV7-9 and TRBJ2-1): DTGVSQNPRHKITKRGQNVTFRCDPISEHNRLYWYRQTLGQGPEFLTYFQNEAQLEKSRLLSDRFSAERPKGSFSTLEIQRTEQGDSAMYLCASSLGLAGGSSYNEQFFGPGTRLTVL.

The V call is TRBV27, the J call TRBJ2-1; D is unresolved. The germline CDR1 and CDR2 sequences are MNHEY and SMNVEV (reference sequence). V shed 8 bases and J shed 9 bases, with 8 bases lying between them. There are 10 residues in the CDR3. DNA for the CDR3: TGTGCCAGCTTTCGCGGTGAGCAGTTCTTC. It encodes CASFRGEQFF.

This clone appeared a few times. The chain has TRBV18 and TRBJ2-7, with D uncertain. Germline V lookup: CDR1 KGHSH, CDR2 LQKENI. V lost 3 bases to trimming and J lost 3 bases, with 12 bases between them. The CDR3 length is 14 residues. CDR3 residues: CASSPAGSLYEQYF. For the CDR3, the DNA is TGTGCCAGCTCACCGGCAGGCTCCCTCTACGAGCAGTACTTC.

The J gene is TRBJ1-5, the V gene TRBV5-8; possibly TRBD1 for D (6 bases). The V end was cut by 3 bases, the J end by 5 bases, with 9 bases between. Germline V gives CDR1 SGHTS, CDR2 YDEGEE. The CDR3 extends over 13 amino acids. The CDR3 DNA reads TGTGCCAGCAGCTGGGACACGCATCAGCCCCAGCATTTT. This translates into CASSWDTHQPQHF.

This sequence joins TRBV27 and TRBJ1-5; D is unresolved. The CDR3 runs 15 residues. V was cut by 0 bases and J by 2 bases, with 8 bases left in between. The germline V gene encodes CDR1 MNHEY and CDR2 SMNVEV (reference sequence). For the CDR3, the DNA is TGTGCCAGCAGTTTATCTGGCCAGGGCAATCAGCCCCAGCATTTT. It encodes CASSLSGQGNQPQHF.

This clone was observed a few times. The chain recombines TRBV11-2 with TRBJ2-2, with 11 bases that match TRBD2. CDR1 is SGHAT and CDR2 is FQNNGV in the germline V gene. J gave up 7 bases and V 0 bases, and 16 bases lay outside the gene matches. The CDR3 covers 20 residues. CDR3 coding DNA: TGTGCCAGCAGCTTAGACCCGCGGGGGATAGCGGGAGGGCCAAGCGGGGAGCTGTTTTTT. It translates to CASSLDPRGIAGGPSGELFF.

The chain employs TRBV7-2 and TRBJ2-5, with 9 bases fitting TRBD2. The germline CDR1 and CDR2 sequences are SGHTA and FQGNSA. This CDR3 region has 17 residues. With V trimmed by 2 bases and J by 4 bases, 11 bases remained unmatched. CDR3 nucleotides: TGTGCCAGCAGCTTAAATGGCGGGGGGGCAGGTGGAGAGACCCAGTACTTC. Protein product: CASSLNGGGAGGETQYF.

Here the CDR3 reads CASSPASGYRGYEQYF. The CDR3 coding sequence is TGTGCCAGCAGCCCAGCCTCTGGATACAGGGGCTACGAGCAGTACTTC. V usage is TRBV11-2 and J usage is TRBJ2-7; the match to TRBD1 covers 7 bases. The germline CDR1 and CDR2 sequences are SGHAT and FQNNGV. V lost 5 bases, J lost 3 bases, and 13 bases stayed unmatched. The length of the CDR3 is 16 residues.

This sequence joins TRBV7-2 and TRBJ1-6; 8 bases fit TRBD1. Germline V CDR1 and CDR2: SGHTA, FQGNSA. This CDR3 is 13 amino acids long. Trimming took 4 bases from V and 10 from J; bases not matched to a gene: 3. CDR3 sequence (DNA): TGTGCCAGCAGCTCACAGGGGGGCTCACCCCTCCACTTT. Its protein is CASSSQGGSPLHF.

This clone has a handful of counts. This chain connects TRBV4-1 to TRBJ2-1; possible D gene TRBD2, 5 bases. Germline values: CDR1 MGHRA, CDR2 YSYEKL. This CDR3 has 18 residues. Trimming took 0 bases from V and 0 from J, leaving 15 bases between them. The CDR3 loop reads CASSQDWRSASSYNEQFF. CDR3 in DNA: TGCGCCAGCAGCCAAGATTGGAGGAGCGCCAGCTCCTACAATGAGCAGTTCTTC.

The rearrangement joins TRBV30 to TRBJ2-5; TRBD2 aligns across 12 bases. The CDR3 consists of 13 residues. The J segment lost 5 bases and the V segment lost 5 bases, leaving 3 bases of the junction unmatched. CDR1 GTSNPN and CDR2 SVGIG come from the germline V gene (reference sequence). CDR3 region: CAWASGGAETQYF. In DNA, the CDR3 is TGTGCCTGGGCTAGCGGGGGGGCGGAGACCCAGTACTTC. The whole variable domain, filled in from reference TRBV30 and TRBJ2-5, reads SQTIHQWPATLVQPVGSPLSLECTVEGTSNPNLYWYRQAAGRGLQLLFYSVGIGQISSEVPQNLSASRPQDRQFILSSKKLLLSDSGFYLCAWASGGAETQYFGPGTRLLVL.

This sequence joins TRBV30 and TRBJ2-3; 9 bases line up with TRBD1. There are 15 residues in the CDR3. The germline gives CDR1 GTSNPN, CDR2 SVGIG (reference sequence). The ends lost 4 bases at V and 4 bases at J; junction bases unmatched: 9. The CDR3 DNA reads TGTGCCTGGAAAGTGACAGGGGGATTCTCAGATACGCAGTATTTT. Translated: CAWKVTGGFSDTQYF.

This clone was recorded a few times. V gene TRBV28 combines with J gene TRBJ1-2, with unresolved D. This CDR3 comprises 14 residues. V was shortened by 4 bases and J by 8 bases, with 17 bases between the two germline ends. Germline V gene sequence: CDR1 MDHEN, CDR2 SYDVKM. Written as DNA, the CDR3 is TGTGCCAGCAGTTCGCCCCCGGACGGGAGAGGCTACACCTTC. Protein product: CASSSPPDGRGYTF.

The V call is TRBV2, the J call TRBJ1-1; TRBD1 is a possible D gene (6 bases). This CDR3 spans 11 amino acids. The germline V gene has CDR1 SNHLY and CDR2 FYNNEI. The ends were cut back, 5 bases at V and 8 bases at J, with 9 bases in the middle. CDR3 residues: CASSYDREAFF. The CDR3 DNA sequence: TGTGCCAGCAGTTACGACAGGGAAGCTTTCTTT.

This sequence joins TRBV9 and TRBJ2-5; D is uncertain. The CDR3 has 15 amino acids. Germline CDR1 SGDLS, CDR2 YYNGEE. The ends were cut back, 0 bases at V and 5 bases at J, with 14 bases in the middle. The CDR3 nucleotides are TGTGCCAGCAGCGTAGGGAACCGGCCGGAGGAGACCCAGTACTTC. It specifies CASSVGNRPEETQYF. Full variable domain (remainder filled in from reference TRBV9 and TRBJ2-5): DSGVTQTPKHLITATGQRVTLRCSPRSGDLSVYWYQQSLDQGLQFLIQYYNGEERAKGNILERFSAQQFPDLHSELNLSSLELGDSALYFCASSVGNRPEETQYFGPGTRLLVL.

This clone has just a few counts. This chain uses TRBV20-1 with TRBJ2-7; D is undetermined. This CDR3 spans 10 amino acids. V was cut by 2 bases and J by 7 bases, with 6 bases left in between. CDR1 is DFQATT and CDR2 is SNEGSKA in the germline V gene (reference sequence). Written as DNA, the CDR3 is TGCAGTGCTAGACCCCATGAGCAGTACTTC. Translating gives CSARPHEQYF.

The chain couples TRBV28 to TRBJ1-5; maybe TRBD1 (6 bases). The CDR3 spans 14 residues. The germline CDR1 and CDR2 sequences are MDHEN and SYDVKM. V was cut by 5 bases and J by 6 bases, with 14 bases left in between. CDR3 amino acids: CASSARRGGQPQHF. Written as DNA, the CDR3 is TGTGCCAGCAGTGCAAGACGAGGGGGTCAGCCCCAGCATTTT.

The rearrangement uses TRBV5-1 and TRBJ2-5; 11 bases match TRBD2. The V segment lost 4 bases and the J segment 2 bases; nucleotides outside the gene matches: 1. CDR1 SGHRS and CDR2 YFSETQ come from the germline V gene. CDR3 size: 14 residues. DNA of the CDR3: TGCGCCAGCAGCGGGACTAGCGGACAAGAGACCCAGTACTTC. Its protein product is CASSGTSGQETQYF. Supplemented by reference TRBV5-1 and TRBJ2-5, the full variable domain reads KAGVTQTPRYLIKTRGQQVTLSCSPISGHRSVSWYQQTPGQGLQFLFEYFSETQRNKGNFPGRFSGRQFSNSRSEMNVSTLELGDSALYLCASSGTSGQETQYFGPGTRLLVL.

The rearrangement uses TRBV27 and TRBJ2-7, with 7 positions matching TRBD1. With 6 bases clipped from V and 3 bases from J, the junction kept 5 bases outside the gene matches. This CDR3 has 13 residues. Germline lookup yields CDR1 MNHEY and CDR2 SMNVEV (reference sequence). The CDR3 DNA sequence: TGTGCCAGCAGCCGACAGGGTGGCTACGAGCAGTACTTC. It specifies CASSRQGGYEQYF.

V and J are TRBV29-1 and TRBJ2-6; D gene unclear. The V gene's germline CDR1 is SQVTM and CDR2 ANQGSEA. V gave up 6 bases and J gave up 4 bases, with 16 bases separating them. The CDR3 loop spans 15 amino acids. CDR3 region: CSVRTENPGANVLTF. CDR3 coding DNA: TGCAGCGTCCGAACAGAAAATCCCGGGGCCAACGTCCTGACTTTC.

V usage is TRBV30 and J usage is TRBJ2-3, with TRBD2 matching 10 bases. CDR3 length: 12 amino acids. From germline, CDR1 is GTSNPN and CDR2 SVGIG (reference sequence). In nucleotides, the CDR3 is TGTGCGGCGGCTAGCGGGGGAGATACGCAGTATTTT. Protein product: CAAASGGDTQYF.